The 17 T cell receptor beta chains given below trace back to one sample, sequenced in a study of technical replicates of blood from a handful of donors (dated by TCRdb to 2017 to 2019). The library was built by means of the immunoSEQ multiplex PCR assay. TCRdb holds this immuneACCESS table with in-frame rearrangements only. Some clones are missing; in checked studies, unresolved V genes explain under half, and the rest has no known cause. In all, the sample holds under 95,000 clones, and about 98% of those were seen once. The ten most abundant clones make up 0.12% to 0.15% of the sample. The sequenced sample was T cells isolated from PBMCs. These receptors were taken from a human donor in good health.

This chain uses TRBV7-6 with TRBJ1-5; no reliable D call. V lost 4 bases and J lost 0, with 7 bases in between. The CDR3 runs 14 residues. CDR1 SGHVS and CDR2 FNYEAQ come from the germline V gene. The CDR3 DNA reads as TGTGCCAGCAGCTCGAGTGATAGCAATCAGCCCCAGCATTTT. Translating it yields CASSSSDSNQPQHF.

This sequence joins TRBV30 and TRBJ2-4; weak D call: TRBD2 (6 bases). The V and J ends lost 7 bases and 0 bases respectively, with 16 bases between them. Looked up from germline, CDR1 is GTSNPN and CDR2 is SVGIG (reference sequence). The CDR3 consists of 15 residues. Here the CDR3 DNA reads TGTGCCTCCAACGGGAGAAACCTAGCCAAAAACATTCAGTACTTC. It encodes CASNGRNLAKNIQYF. Using reference TRBV30 and TRBJ2-4 for the parts outside the CDR3, the full variable domain is SQTIHQWPATLVQPVGSPLSLECTVEGTSNPNLYWYRQAAGRGLQLLFYSVGIGQISSEVPQNLSASRPQDRQFILSSKKLLLSDSGFYLCASNGRNLAKNIQYFGAGTRLSVL.

This clone was detected only once. The CDR3 nucleotides are TGCGCCAGCAGTCGCGGGACTAGCGGGACTTCAGATACGCAGTATTTT. This encodes CASSRGTSGTSDTQYF. The chain employs TRBV5-1 and TRBJ2-3, with 13 bases fitting TRBD2. The CDR3 sequence is 16 residues long. V gave up 5 bases and J gave up 4 bases; unmatched junction bases: 7. Germline V CDR1 and CDR2: SGHRS, YFSETQ.

The V gene is TRBV7-8, the J gene TRBJ2-1; 7 bases line up with TRBD2. The V segment lost 5 bases and the J segment 0 bases; nucleotides outside the gene matches: 13. The CDR3 has 18 amino acids. Germline CDR1 reads SGHVS; CDR2 reads FQNEAQ. CDR3 in DNA: TGTGCCAGCAGCAATCGCTTGGCTAGCGGAAACTCCTACAATGAGCAGTTCTTC. Its protein product is CASSNRLASGNSYNEQFF.

The count of this clone is one. The rearrangement joins TRBV7-9 to TRBJ1-2; TRBD1 is a possible D gene (6 bases). Germline-derived CDR1 and CDR2 are SEHNR and FQNEAQ (reference sequence). CDR3 length: 14 residues. The V end was cut by 8 bases, the J end by 6 bases, with 19 bases between. The CDR3 sequence: CASHQSGRGNGYTF. Here the CDR3 DNA reads TGTGCCAGCCACCAAAGCGGAAGGGGGAATGGCTACACCTTC.

This clone appeared a single time. J is TRBJ2-1 and V is TRBV6-1; 7 nucleotides align to TRBD1. J lost 0 bases, V lost 6 bases, and 5 bases had no gene match. Germline assignment: CDR1 MNHNS and CDR2 SASEGT. The CDR3 length is 15 residues. The chain's CDR3 is CASRPRGSSYNEQFF. DNA of the CDR3: TGTGCCAGCAGACCCAGGGGGAGCTCCTACAATGAGCAGTTCTTC.

The J gene is TRBJ1-5, the V gene TRBV2; D is uncertain. V lost 1 base and J lost 4, with 5 bases in between. Per the germline V gene, CDR1 is SNHLY and CDR2 is FYNNEI. The CDR3 has 13 residues. In nucleotides, the CDR3 is TGTGCCAGCAGTGAAGGGCAGAATCAGCCCCAGCATTTT. Encoded protein: CASSEGQNQPQHF.

The CDR3 here is CASRRQAPSTYEQYF. In DNA, the CDR3 is TGTGCCAGCAGAAGACAGGCGCCCTCAACCTACGAGCAGTACTTC. This rearrangement joins TRBV6-5 to TRBJ2-7; D might be TRBD1 (6 bases). Trimming left V 6 bases short and J 2 bases short, with 17 bases between. Germline V gives CDR1 MNHEY, CDR2 SVGAGI. The CDR3 runs 15 residues.

This chain uses TRBV27 with TRBJ1-5; unclear D gene. Germline V gene lookup returns CDR1 MNHEY and CDR2 SMNVEV (reference sequence). Trimming left V 0 bases short and J 4 bases short, with 13 bases between. The CDR3 extends over 16 amino acids. The chain's CDR3 is CASSLSVGRGNQPQHF. The CDR3 DNA sequence: TGTGCCAGCAGTTTATCTGTAGGCCGGGGAAATCAGCCCCAGCATTTT.

The J gene is TRBJ1-5, the V gene TRBV28; D perhaps matches TRBD1 (6 bases). The V gene's germline CDR1 is MDHEN and CDR2 SYDVKM. The V end was cut by 3 bases, the J end by 5 bases, with 11 bases between. The CDR3 is made up of 14 amino acids. In DNA form, the CDR3 reads TGTGCCAGCAGTTTGACAGGCGCTCATCAGCCCCAGCATTTT. Translating it yields CASSLTGAHQPQHF.

The V and J genes are TRBV4-1 and TRBJ2-5, with no clear D. The J call could be wrong; TRBJ2-7 is a better fit for the DNA end. In germline, CDR1 is MGHRA, CDR2 YSYEKL. The CDR3 runs 13 residues. The CDR3 loop is CASSQVANYEQYF. DNA for the CDR3: TGCGCCAGCAGCCAGGTAGCAAACTACGAGCAGTACTTC.

V and J are TRBV4-1 and TRBJ2-7, with 7 bases that match TRBD1. The junction had 5 bases not matched to a gene; V was cut back by 4 bases and J by 2 bases. The CDR3 loop spans 14 amino acids. Germline V lookup: CDR1 MGHRA, CDR2 YSYEKL. CDR3 nucleotide sequence: TGCGCCAGCAGCCTGAGGACAGGAACCTACGAGCAGTACTTC. Its protein is CASSLRTGTYEQYF.

The chain uses TRBV7-8 and TRBJ2-1, with a tentative D call TRBD2 (6 bases). Germline-derived CDR1 and CDR2 are SGHVS and FQNEAQ. This CDR3 is built from 18 residues. Trimming pared 2 bases from V and 2 bases from J, leaving 19 bases between. CDR3 coding DNA: TGTGCCAGCAGCTTACGGCGGGGTCACCGTGTAGCCTACAATGAGCAGTTCTTC. This sequence encodes CASSLRRGHRVAYNEQFF.

The chain uses TRBV7-9 and TRBJ1-2; TRBD1 matches 9 bases. The CDR3 covers 15 residues. Germline V lookup: CDR1 SEHNR, CDR2 FQNEAQ (reference sequence). V lost 1 base, J lost 3 bases, and 3 bases stayed unmatched. The CDR3 here is CASSLGTGGYYGYTF. As DNA, the CDR3 is TGTGCCAGCAGCTTAGGCACAGGGGGCTACTATGGCTACACCTTC.

This clone was counted once. V is TRBV7-6 and J is TRBJ2-5, with D possibly TRBD2 on 6 matching bases. V lost 3 bases and J lost 3, with 8 bases in between. CDR3 length: 13 residues. The germline gives CDR1 SGHVS, CDR2 FNYEAQ. The CDR3 nucleotides read TGTGCCAGCAGCTTTGGGGAGGAAGAGACCCAGTACTTC. Protein product: CASSFGEEETQYF.

The chain uses TRBV2 and TRBJ2-3, with TRBD2 matching 10 bases. J lost 3 bases, V lost 7 bases, and 7 bases had no gene match. This CDR3 comprises 15 residues. Germline assignment: CDR1 SNHLY and CDR2 FYNNEI. The CDR3 DNA is TGTGCCAGCAACCGGGCTAGCGGGGGTACAGATACGCAGTATTTT. Translation gives CASNRASGGTDTQYF.

This clone appeared a single time. This chain uses TRBV5-1 with TRBJ2-5, with 11 bases matching TRBD1. Germline loops: CDR1 SGHRS, CDR2 YFSETQ. The CDR3 loop spans 15 amino acids. Germline trimming cut 4 bases from V and 4 bases from J; bases unmatched to any gene: 6. In nucleotides, the CDR3 is TGCGCCAGCAGCACTGGACAGGGGGCTCGAGAGACCCAGTACTTC. Protein product: CASSTGQGARETQYF. Combining the CDR3 with reference TRBV5-1 and TRBJ2-5 gives the whole variable domain KAGVTQTPRYLIKTRGQQVTLSCSPISGHRSVSWYQQTPGQGLQFLFEYFSETQRNKGNFPGRFSGRQFSNSRSEMNVSTLELGDSALYLCASSTGQGARETQYFGPGTRLLVL.